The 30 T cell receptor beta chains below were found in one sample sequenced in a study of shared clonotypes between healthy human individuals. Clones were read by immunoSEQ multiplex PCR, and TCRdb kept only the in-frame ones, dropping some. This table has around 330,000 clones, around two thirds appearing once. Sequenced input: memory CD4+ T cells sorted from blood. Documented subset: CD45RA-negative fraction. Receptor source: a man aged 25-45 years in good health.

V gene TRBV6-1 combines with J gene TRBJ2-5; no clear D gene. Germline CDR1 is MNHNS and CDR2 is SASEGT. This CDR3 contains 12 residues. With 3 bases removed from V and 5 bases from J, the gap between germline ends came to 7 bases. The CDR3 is CASSERRETQYF. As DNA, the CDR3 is TGTGCCAGCAGTGAGCGTCGGGAGACCCAGTACTTC.

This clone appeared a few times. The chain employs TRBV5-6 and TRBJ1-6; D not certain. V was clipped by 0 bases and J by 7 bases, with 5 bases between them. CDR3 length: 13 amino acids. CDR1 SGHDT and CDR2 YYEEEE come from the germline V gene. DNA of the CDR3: TGTGCCAGCAGCTTGGGACGAAATTCACCCCTCCACTTT. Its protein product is CASSLGRNSPLHF.

CDR3 nucleotide sequence: TGTGCCAGCAGCTTAGGTCGCCTAAACACTGAAGCTTTCTTT. This sequence encodes CASSLGRLNTEAFF. This chain connects TRBV7-8 to TRBJ1-1; D uncertain. CDR1 and CDR2 (germline): SGHVS, FQNEAQ. The germline V and J ends were trimmed by 1 base and 2 bases, with 8 bases remaining between them. This CDR3 is built from 14 residues. The complete variable domain, with remaining parts taken from reference TRBV7-8 and TRBJ1-1, reads GAGVSQSPRYKVAKRGQDVALRCDPISGHVSLFWYQQALGQGPEFLTYFQNEAQLDKSGLPSDRFFAERPEGSVSTLKIQRTQQEDSAVYLCASSLGRLNTEAFFGQGTRLTVV.

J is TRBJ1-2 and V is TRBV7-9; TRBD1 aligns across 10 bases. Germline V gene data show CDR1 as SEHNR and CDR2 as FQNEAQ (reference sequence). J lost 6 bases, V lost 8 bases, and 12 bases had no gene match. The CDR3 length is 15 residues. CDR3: CASERSGTGVNGYTF. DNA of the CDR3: TGTGCCAGCGAACGTAGTGGGACAGGGGTGAATGGCTACACCTTC.

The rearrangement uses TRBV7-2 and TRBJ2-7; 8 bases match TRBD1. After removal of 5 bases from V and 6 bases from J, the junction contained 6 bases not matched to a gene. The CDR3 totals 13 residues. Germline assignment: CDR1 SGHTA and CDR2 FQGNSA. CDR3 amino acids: CASSRTGRTEQYF. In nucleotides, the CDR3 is TGTGCCAGCAGCCGGACAGGGAGGACCGAGCAGTACTTC.

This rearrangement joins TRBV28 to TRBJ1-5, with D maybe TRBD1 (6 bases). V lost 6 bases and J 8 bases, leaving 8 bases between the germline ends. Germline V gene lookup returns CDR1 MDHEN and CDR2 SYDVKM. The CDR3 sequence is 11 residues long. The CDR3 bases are TGTGCCAGCAGCAGGGGTGAGCCCCAGCATTTT. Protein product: CASSRGEPQHF.

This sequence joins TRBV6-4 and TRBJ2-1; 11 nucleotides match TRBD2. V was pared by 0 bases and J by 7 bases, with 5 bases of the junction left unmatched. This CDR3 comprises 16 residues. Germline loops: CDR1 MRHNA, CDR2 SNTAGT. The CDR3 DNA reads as TGTGCCAGCAGTGACTCGGGACTAGCGGTAACGAATGAGCAGTTCTTC. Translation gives CASSDSGLAVTNEQFF.

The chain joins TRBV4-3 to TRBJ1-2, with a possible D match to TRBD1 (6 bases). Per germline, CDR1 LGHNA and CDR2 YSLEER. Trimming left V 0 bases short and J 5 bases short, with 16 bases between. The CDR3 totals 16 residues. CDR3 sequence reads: CASSQDLQGRGYGYTF. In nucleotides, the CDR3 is TGCGCCAGCAGCCAAGATTTGCAGGGGCGTGGATATGGCTACACCTTC.

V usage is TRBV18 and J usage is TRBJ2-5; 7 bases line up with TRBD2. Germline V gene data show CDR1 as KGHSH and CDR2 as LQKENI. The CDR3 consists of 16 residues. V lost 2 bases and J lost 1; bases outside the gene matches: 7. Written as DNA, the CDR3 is TGTGCCAGCTCACCAAGGCTAGCGGACTTCCAAGAGACCCAGTACTTC. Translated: CASSPRLADFQETQYF.

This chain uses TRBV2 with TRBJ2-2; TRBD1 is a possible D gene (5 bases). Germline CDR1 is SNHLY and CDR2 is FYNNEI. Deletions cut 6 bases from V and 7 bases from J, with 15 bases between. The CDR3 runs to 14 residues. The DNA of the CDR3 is TGTGCCAGCAGGAGAGACAGCTATGGCGGGGAGCTGTTTTTT. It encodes CASRRDSYGGELFF.

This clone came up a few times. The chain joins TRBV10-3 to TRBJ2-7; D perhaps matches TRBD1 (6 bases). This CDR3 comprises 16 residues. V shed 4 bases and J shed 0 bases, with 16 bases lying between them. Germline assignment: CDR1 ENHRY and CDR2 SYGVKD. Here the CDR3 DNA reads TGTGCCATCAGTGCGATGGACAGTACCACCTCCTACGAGCAGTACTTC. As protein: CAISAMDSTTSYEQYF.

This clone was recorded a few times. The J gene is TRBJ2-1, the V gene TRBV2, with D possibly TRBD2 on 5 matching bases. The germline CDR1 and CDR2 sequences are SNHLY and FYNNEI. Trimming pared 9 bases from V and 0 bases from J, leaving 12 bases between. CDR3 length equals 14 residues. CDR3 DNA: TGTGCCAGTTCGAAGCGGAGCTCCTACAATGAGCAGTTCTTC. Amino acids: CASSKRSSYNEQFF.

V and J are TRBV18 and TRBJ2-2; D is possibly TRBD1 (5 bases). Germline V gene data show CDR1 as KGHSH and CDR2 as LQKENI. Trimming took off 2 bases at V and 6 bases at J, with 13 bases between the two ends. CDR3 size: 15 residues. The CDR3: CASSPGAVSSGELFF. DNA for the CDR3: TGTGCCAGCTCACCAGGGGCGGTGTCGTCCGGGGAGCTGTTTTTT.

The CDR3 spells CASSPGTDYEKLFF. The CDR3 nucleotides read TGTGCCAGCAGCCCCGGGACAGATTATGAAAAACTGTTTTTT. The chain uses TRBV7-2 and TRBJ1-4; 7 bases map to TRBD1. Germline V gene data show CDR1 as SGHTA and CDR2 as FQGNSA. After removal of 5 bases from V and 6 bases from J, the junction contained 6 bases not matched to a gene. The CDR3 loop spans 14 amino acids.

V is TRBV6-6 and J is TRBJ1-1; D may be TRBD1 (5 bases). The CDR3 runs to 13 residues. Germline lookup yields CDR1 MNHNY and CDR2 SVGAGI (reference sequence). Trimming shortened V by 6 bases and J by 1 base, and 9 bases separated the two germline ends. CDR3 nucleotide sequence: TGTGCCAGCAGCAGGGTTGAGAACACTGAAGCTTTCTTT. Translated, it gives CASSRVENTEAFF.

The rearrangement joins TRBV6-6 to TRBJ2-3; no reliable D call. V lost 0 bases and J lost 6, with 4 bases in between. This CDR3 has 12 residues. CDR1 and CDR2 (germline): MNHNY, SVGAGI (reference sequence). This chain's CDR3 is CASSYSGDTQYF. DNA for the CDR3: TGTGCCAGCAGTTACTCTGGGGATACGCAGTATTTT.

CDR3 sequence: CASGTGQGYGYTF. DNA of the CDR3: TGTGCCAGCGGGACGGGACAGGGATATGGCTACACCTTC. V and J are TRBV6-6 and TRBJ1-2; 9 bases match TRBD1. Trimming at V came to 8 bases and at J to 5 bases, leaving 6 bases not matched to a gene. Germline loops: CDR1 MNHNY, CDR2 SVGAGI (reference sequence). This CDR3 is 13 amino acids long.

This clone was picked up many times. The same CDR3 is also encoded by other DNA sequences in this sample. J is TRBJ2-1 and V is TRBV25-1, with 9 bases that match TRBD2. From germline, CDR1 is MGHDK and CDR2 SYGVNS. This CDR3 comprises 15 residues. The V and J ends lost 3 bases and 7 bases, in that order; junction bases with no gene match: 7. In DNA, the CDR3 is TGTGCCAGCAGTGAGCCGGGACTAGCTCAAAATGAGCAGTTCTTC. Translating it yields CASSEPGLAQNEQFF.

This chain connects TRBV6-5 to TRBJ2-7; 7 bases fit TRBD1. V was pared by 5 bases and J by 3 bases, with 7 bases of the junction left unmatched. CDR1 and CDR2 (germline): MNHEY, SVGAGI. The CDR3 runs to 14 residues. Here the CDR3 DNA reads TGTGCCAGCAGTCCTTCGACAGGGAGCTACGAGCAGTACTTC. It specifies CASSPSTGSYEQYF.

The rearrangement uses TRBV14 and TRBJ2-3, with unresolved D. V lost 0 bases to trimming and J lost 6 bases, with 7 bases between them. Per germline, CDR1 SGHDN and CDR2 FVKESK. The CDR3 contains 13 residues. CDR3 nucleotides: TGTGCCAGCAGCCAAGACTGGTCTGATACGCAGTATTTT. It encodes CASSQDWSDTQYF. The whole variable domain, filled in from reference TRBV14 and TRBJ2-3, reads EAGVTQFPSHSVIEKGQTVTLRCDPISGHDNLYWYRRVMGKEIKFLLHFVKESKQDESGMPNNRFLAERTGGTYSTLKVQPAELEDSGVYFCASSQDWSDTQYFGPGTRLTVL.

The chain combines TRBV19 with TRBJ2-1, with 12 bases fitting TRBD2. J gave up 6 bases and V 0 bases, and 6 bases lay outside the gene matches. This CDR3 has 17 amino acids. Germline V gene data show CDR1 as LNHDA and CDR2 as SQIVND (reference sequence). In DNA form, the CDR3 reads TGTGCCAGTAGTATAGATCGACTAGCGGGGGTTAGCAATGAGCAGTTCTTC. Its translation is CASSIDRLAGVSNEQFF.

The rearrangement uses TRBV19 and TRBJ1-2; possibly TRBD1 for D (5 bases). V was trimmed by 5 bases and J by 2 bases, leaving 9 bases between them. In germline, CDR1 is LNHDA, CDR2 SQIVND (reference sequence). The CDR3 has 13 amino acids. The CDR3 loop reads CASSETANYGYTF. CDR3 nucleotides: TGTGCCAGTAGTGAGACAGCCAACTATGGCTACACCTTC.

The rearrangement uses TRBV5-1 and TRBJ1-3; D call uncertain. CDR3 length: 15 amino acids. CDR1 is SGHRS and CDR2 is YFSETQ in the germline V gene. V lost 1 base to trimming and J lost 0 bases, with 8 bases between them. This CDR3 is CASSLYSRSGNTIYF. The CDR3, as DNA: TGCGCCAGCAGCTTGTACAGCCGCTCTGGAAACACCATATATTTT.

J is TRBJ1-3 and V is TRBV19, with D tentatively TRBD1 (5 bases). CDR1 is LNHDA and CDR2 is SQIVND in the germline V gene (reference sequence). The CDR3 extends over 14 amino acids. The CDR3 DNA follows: TGTGCGACTCGTAGCGGGGGACTTGGAAACACCATATATTTT. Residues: CATRSGGLGNTIYF.

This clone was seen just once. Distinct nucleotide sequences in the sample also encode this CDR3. The CDR3 sequence is CASSRTGVGEKLFF. CDR3 coding DNA: TGCGCCAGCAGCAGGACAGGGGTTGGTGAAAAACTGTTTTTT. The chain couples TRBV5-1 to TRBJ1-4; TRBD1 matches at 9 bases. The CDR3 extends over 14 amino acids. V was clipped by 4 bases and J by 7 bases; unmatched bases: 5. The germline V gene encodes CDR1 SGHRS and CDR2 YFSETQ.

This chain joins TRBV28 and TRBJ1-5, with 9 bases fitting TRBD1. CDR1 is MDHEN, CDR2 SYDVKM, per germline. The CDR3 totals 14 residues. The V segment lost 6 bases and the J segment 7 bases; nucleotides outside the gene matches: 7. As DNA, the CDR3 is TGTGCCAGCAGAAGGGACAGGGCGGGCCAGCCCCAGCATTTT. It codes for CASRRDRAGQPQHF.

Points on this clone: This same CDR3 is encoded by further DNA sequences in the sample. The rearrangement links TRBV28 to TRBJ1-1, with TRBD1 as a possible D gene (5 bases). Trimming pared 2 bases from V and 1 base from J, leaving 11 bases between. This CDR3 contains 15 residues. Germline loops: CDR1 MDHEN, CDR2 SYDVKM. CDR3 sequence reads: CASSLKGAGNTEAFF. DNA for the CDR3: TGTGCCAGCAGTTTAAAAGGGGCGGGGAACACTGAAGCTTTCTTT.

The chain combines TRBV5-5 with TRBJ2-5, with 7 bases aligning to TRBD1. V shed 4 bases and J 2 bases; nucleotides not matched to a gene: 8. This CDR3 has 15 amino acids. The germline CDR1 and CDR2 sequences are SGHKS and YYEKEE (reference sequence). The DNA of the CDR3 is TGTGCCAGCAGCCCGACCCCGGGACAGCAAGAGACCCAGTACTTC. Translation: CASSPTPGQQETQYF.

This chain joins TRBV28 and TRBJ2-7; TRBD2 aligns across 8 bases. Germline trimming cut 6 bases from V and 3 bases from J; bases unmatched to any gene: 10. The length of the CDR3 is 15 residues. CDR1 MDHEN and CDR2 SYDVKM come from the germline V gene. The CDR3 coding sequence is TGTGCCAGCAGGCAGGGCGGGACTAGTGGCTACGAGCAGTACTTC. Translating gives CASRQGGTSGYEQYF.

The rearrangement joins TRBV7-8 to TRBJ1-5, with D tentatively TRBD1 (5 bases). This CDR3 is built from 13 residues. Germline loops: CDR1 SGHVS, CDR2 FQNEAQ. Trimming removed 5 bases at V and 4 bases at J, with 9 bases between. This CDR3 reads CASSGAGNQPQHF. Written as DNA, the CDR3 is TGTGCCAGCAGCGGGGCAGGGAATCAGCCCCAGCATTTT.